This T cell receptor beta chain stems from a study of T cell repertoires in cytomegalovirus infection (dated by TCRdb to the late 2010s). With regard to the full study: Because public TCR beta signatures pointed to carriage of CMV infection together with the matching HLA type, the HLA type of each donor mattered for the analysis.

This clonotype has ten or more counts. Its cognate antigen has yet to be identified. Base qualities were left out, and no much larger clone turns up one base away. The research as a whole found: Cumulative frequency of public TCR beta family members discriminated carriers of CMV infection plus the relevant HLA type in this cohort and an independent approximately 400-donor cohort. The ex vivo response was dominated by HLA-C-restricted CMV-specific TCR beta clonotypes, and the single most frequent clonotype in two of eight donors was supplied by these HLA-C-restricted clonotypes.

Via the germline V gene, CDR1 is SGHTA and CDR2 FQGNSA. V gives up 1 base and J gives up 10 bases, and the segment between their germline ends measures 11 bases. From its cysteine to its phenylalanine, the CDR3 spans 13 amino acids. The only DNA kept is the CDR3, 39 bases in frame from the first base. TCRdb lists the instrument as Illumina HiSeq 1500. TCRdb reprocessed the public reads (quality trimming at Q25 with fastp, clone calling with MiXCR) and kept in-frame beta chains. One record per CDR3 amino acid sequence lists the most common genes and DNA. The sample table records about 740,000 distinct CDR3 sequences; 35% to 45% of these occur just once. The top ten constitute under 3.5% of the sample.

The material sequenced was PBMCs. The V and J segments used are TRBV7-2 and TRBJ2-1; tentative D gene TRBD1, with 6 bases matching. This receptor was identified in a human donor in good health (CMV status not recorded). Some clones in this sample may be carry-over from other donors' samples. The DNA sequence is TGTGCCAGCAGCTTAGACAGGGTATGGGAGCAGTTCTTC. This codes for CASSLDRVWEQFF.